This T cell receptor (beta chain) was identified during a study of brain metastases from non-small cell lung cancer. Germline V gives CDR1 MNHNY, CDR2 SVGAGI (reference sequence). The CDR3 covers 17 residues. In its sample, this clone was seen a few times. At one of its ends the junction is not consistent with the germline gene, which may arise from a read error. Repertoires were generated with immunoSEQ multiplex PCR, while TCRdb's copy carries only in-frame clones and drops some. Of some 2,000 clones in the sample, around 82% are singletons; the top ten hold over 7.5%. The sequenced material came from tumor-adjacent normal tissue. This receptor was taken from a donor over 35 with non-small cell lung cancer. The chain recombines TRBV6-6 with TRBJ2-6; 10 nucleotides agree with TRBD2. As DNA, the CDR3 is TGTACCAGCAGTCTAGCGGGAGCTTCCTCTGGGGCCAACGTCCTGACTTTC. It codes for CTSSLAGASSGANVLTF.